The 5 T cell receptor beta chains below were found in one sample sequenced in a study of Graves' ophthalmopathy and Graves' hyperthyroidism. The authors amplified TCR beta CDR3 regions from RNA transcripts. RT-PCR with HTBI primers came first, then second-round multiplex PCR. TCRdb used MiXCR to reprocess the multiplex PCR reads, holding one entry per CDR3 protein. The sample contains about 16,000 distinct CDR3 sequences, about half of which appear only once. Sequencing was done on a sample of peripheral blood. These receptors all stem from a woman aged 40 to 49 with stable Graves' hyperthyroidism.

Within the sample, this clonotype is large. This chain uses TRBV24-1 with TRBJ2-5; possible D gene TRBD2, 6 bases. The CDR3 is 15 amino acids. Trimming removed 2 bases at V and 1 base at J, with 10 bases between. Germline assignment: CDR1 KGHDR and CDR2 SFDVKD. Here the CDR3 reads CATSDSAGPQETQYF. CDR3 nucleotides: TGTGCCACCAGTGATTCTGCGGGACCCCAAGAGACCCAGTACTTC.

This clonotype is classed as medium-sized. The V and J genes are TRBV19 and TRBJ1-5; the D is unclear. The V end was cut by 5 bases, the J end by 0 bases, with 5 bases between. The V gene's germline CDR1 is LNHDA and CDR2 SQIVND (reference sequence). The CDR3 is 13 amino acids. DNA of the CDR3: TGTGCCAGTAGTCAGGCTAGCAATCAGCCCCAGCATTTT. It is translated as CASSQASNQPQHF.

The chain is built from TRBV19 and TRBJ1-2, with 7 positions matching TRBD1. This CDR3 is 14 amino acids long. With 6 bases clipped from V and 4 bases from J, the junction kept 8 bases outside the gene matches. The germline CDR1 and CDR2 sequences are LNHDA and SQIVND (reference sequence). DNA for the CDR3: TGTGCCAGTAGCGCGAGGGGGCGCTTCTATGGCTACACCTTC. Protein sequence: CASSARGRFYGYTF.

At least ten counts were recorded for this clonotype. DNA of the CDR3: TGTGCCAGCAGCGTCCTAGGGGCGGATACCGGGGAGCTGTTTTTT. This encodes CASSVLGADTGELFF. The genes are TRBV9 and TRBJ2-2; the D gene is possibly TRBD1 (5 bases). V gave up 2 bases and J gave up 5 bases, with 13 bases separating them. The CDR3 consists of 15 residues. In germline, CDR1 is SGDLS, CDR2 YYNGEE.

For this clonotype: A much larger clone lies one base from this, so it may be a read error. The rearrangement joins TRBV7-2 to TRBJ1-5; D is uncertain. The CDR3 consists of 15 residues. Germline V gene sequence: CDR1 SGHTA, CDR2 FQGNSA. Trimming left V 5 bases short and J 0 bases short, with 11 bases between. DNA for the CDR3: TGTGCCAGCAGCCCATGGGCTACTAGCAATCAGCCCCAGCATTTT. Protein product: CASSPWATSNQPQHF.